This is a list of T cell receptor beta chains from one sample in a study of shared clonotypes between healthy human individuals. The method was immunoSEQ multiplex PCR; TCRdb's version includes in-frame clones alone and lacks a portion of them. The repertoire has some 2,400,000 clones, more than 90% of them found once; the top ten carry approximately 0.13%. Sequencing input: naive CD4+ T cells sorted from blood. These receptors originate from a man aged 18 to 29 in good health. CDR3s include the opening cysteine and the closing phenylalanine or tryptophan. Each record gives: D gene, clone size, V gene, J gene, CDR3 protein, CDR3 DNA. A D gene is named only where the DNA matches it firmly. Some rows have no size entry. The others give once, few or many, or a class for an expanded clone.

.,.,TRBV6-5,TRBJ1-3,CASSYSYSGGNTIYF,TGTGCCAGCAGTTACTCGTATTCCGGTGGAAACACCATATATTTT
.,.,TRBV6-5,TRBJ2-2,CASSYWGDTGELFF,TGTGCCAGCAGTTACTGGGGGGACACCGGGGAGCTGTTTTTT
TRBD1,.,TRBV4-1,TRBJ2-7,CASSQGRQGPTYEQYF,TGCGCCAGCAGCCAAGGCAGACAGGGGCCTACCTACGAGCAGTACTTC
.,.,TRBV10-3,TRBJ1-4,CAISDGGADEKLFF,TGTGCCATCAGTGACGGGGGGGCGGATGAAAAACTGTTTTTT
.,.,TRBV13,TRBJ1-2,CASSGLGRGVGGYTF,TGTGCCAGCAGCGGGCTAGGGAGGGGAGTAGGTGGCTACACCTTC
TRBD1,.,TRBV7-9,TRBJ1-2,CASSLNQGDGYGYTF,TGTGCCAGCAGCTTAAACCAGGGGGATGGGTATGGCTACACCTTC
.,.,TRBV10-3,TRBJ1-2,CAISESRQRGYTF,TGTGCCATCAGTGAGTCGAGGCAACGTGGCTACACCTTC
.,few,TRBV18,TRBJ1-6,CASSPRGKEATNSPLHF,TGTGCCAGCTCACCACGGGGGAAAGAAGCGACCAATTCACCCCTCCACTTT
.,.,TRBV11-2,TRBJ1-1,CASSSQTPAGAFF,TGTGCCAGCAGCTCACAGACCCCGGCGGGAGCTTTCTTT
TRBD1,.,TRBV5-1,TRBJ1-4,CASSLGQGGEKLFF,TGCGCCAGCAGCTTGGGACAGGGGGGTGAAAAACTGTTTTTT
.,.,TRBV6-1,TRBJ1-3,CASSEVLAGRGDTIYF,TGTGCCAGCAGTGAAGTCCTCGCTGGGCGCGGGGACACCATATATTTT
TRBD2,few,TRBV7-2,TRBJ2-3,CASSLGLAGGTDTQYF,TGTGCCAGCAGCTTAGGACTAGCGGGAGGGACAGATACGCAGTATTTT